These 8 T cell receptor beta chains were all obtained from the same sample, sequenced in a study of memory CD4+ T cells and cytomegalovirus serostatus. This table comes from immunoSEQ multiplex PCR, and its TCRdb copy is limited to in-frame clones, with some not included. The sample consists of tens of thousands of clones, 70% to 80% of them appearing once. Single viable CD3+CD4+CD8-CD45RO+ cells were sorted as the memory CD4+ T cells. The sequenced sample was memory CD4+ T cells from blood. The receptors were sampled from an adult in good health and CMV-seronegative.

The chain has TRBV27 and TRBJ1-1, with D unclear. CDR3 length equals 16 residues. V was trimmed by 1 base and J by 2 bases, leaving 14 bases between them. Germline V gene sequence: CDR1 MNHEY, CDR2 SMNVEV (reference sequence). CDR3 sequence (DNA): TGTGCCAGCAGTTTATGGACCCCCGTGGGTAACACTGAAGCTTTCTTT. As protein: CASSLWTPVGNTEAFF.

This chain connects TRBV11-2 to TRBJ2-1; no definite D call. Trimming left V 2 bases short and J 9 bases short, with 5 bases between. Germline-derived CDR1 and CDR2 are SGHAT and FQNNGV. This CDR3 spans 11 amino acids. CDR3 amino acids: CASSLRVEQFF. As DNA, the CDR3 is TGTGCCAGCAGCTTACGAGTTGAGCAGTTCTTC. Supplemented by reference TRBV11-2 and TRBJ2-1, the full variable domain reads EAGVAQSPRYKIIEKRQSVAFWCNPISGHATLYWYQQILGQGPKLLIQFQNNGVVDDSQLPKDRFSAERLKGVDSTLKIQPAKLEDSAVYLCASSLRVEQFFGPGTRLTVL.

The chain combines TRBV4-1 with TRBJ1-4; 8 bases agree with TRBD1. V was clipped by 3 bases and J by 8 bases; unmatched bases: 8. CDR1 and CDR2 from the germline V gene are MGHRA and YSYEKL. There are 15 residues in the CDR3. The CDR3 DNA sequence: TGCGCCAGCAGCCAGCCCGTGACAGGGGAAGAAAAACTGTTTTTT. Amino acid sequence: CASSQPVTGEEKLFF.

This chain joins TRBV7-2 and TRBJ2-5; TRBD1 matches at 11 bases. Germline trimming cut 1 base from V and 4 bases from J; bases unmatched to any gene: 5. CDR1 and CDR2 (germline): SGHTA, FQGNSA. This CDR3 is 16 amino acids long. The CDR3 DNA sequence: TGTGCCAGCAGCTTAGGCGGACAGGGGGCGGGAGAGACCCAGTACTTC. Residues: CASSLGGQGAGETQYF.

V usage is TRBV11-2 and J usage is TRBJ2-3; no clear D gene. Germline lookup yields CDR1 SGHAT and CDR2 FQNNGV. The V and J ends lost 4 bases and 0 bases respectively, with 11 bases between them. This CDR3 contains 15 residues. This CDR3 is CASSSPLGSTDTQYF. The DNA of the CDR3 is TGTGCCAGCAGCTCGCCTTTAGGGAGCACAGATACGCAGTATTTT.

The chain employs TRBV27 and TRBJ1-1, with D possibly TRBD1 on 5 matching bases. CDR3 length: 14 amino acids. Germline lookup yields CDR1 MNHEY and CDR2 SMNVEV (reference sequence). Trimming removed 6 bases at V and 4 bases at J, with 15 bases between. This CDR3 reads CASSPGSVGTEAFF. In nucleotides, the CDR3 is TGTGCCAGCAGCCCAGGGAGTGTGGGCACTGAAGCTTTCTTT.

This clone was seen a handful of times. This chain joins TRBV5-8 and TRBJ1-4; D is undetermined. V was trimmed by 4 bases and J by 7 bases, leaving 17 bases between them. The CDR3 runs 15 residues. Germline assignment: CDR1 SGHTS and CDR2 YDEGEE. Here the CDR3 DNA reads TGTGCCAGCAGCGGGTTCGAGACCCGCGGTGAAAAACTGTTTTTT. Translating it yields CASSGFETRGEKLFF.

The chain uses TRBV19 and TRBJ2-2; 8 bases are shared with TRBD1. The CDR3 runs to 15 residues. V shed 6 bases, J shed 2 bases, and the junction held 5 bases outside the gene matches. CDR1 is LNHDA and CDR2 is SQIVND in the germline V gene (reference sequence). CDR3 DNA: TGTGCCAGTAGGCCAGGGGGCACTAACACCGGGGAGCTGTTTTTT. It codes for CASRPGGTNTGELFF.